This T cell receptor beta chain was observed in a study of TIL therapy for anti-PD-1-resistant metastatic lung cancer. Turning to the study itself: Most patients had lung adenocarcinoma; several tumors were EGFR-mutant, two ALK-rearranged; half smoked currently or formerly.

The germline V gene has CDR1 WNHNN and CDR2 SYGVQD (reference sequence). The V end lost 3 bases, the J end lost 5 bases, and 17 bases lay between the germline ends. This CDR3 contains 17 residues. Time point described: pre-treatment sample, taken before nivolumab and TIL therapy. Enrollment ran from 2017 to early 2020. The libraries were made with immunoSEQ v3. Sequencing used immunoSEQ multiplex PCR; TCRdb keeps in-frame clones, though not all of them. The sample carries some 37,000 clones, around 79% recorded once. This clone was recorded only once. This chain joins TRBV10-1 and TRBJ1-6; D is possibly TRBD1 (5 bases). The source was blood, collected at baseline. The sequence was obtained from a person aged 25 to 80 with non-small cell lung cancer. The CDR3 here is CASSDCHGLGDNSPLHF. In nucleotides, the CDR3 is TGCGCCAGCAGTGATTGCCACGGCTTGGGGGATAATTCACCCCTCCACTTT.